The TCR beta chain under discussion was sequenced for a study of blood T cell repertoires in COVID-19. Turning to the study itself: The United States, Italy and Spain were the sources of the acute and convalescent COVID-19 samples. From T cells, B-cell-depleted T cells, or PBMCs came the material, which was cDNA or gDNA.

Looked up from germline, CDR1 is LGHNT and CDR2 is FRNRAP. V was pared by 3 bases and J by 5 bases, with 9 bases of the junction left unmatched. The CDR3 runs 15 residues. Authors' data handling: Amplified reference gene primers provided the basis for estimating nucleated cell counts. The protocol was immunoSEQ multiplex PCR, while the TCRdb copy is restricted to in-frame clones and leaves out a portion. That table is the source of V, J and clone size, and D and trimming were worked out from the DNA. The table includes approximately 150,000 clones, roughly 90% detected once. Sequenced: peripheral blood. The TCR originated in a man between 70 and 80 years old with acute or convalescent COVID-19. This chain uses TRBV12-5 with TRBJ2-7; TRBD2 matches at 8 bases. CDR3 amino acids: CASGFEREITHEQYF. DNA of the CDR3: TGTGCTAGTGGTTTTGAGCGGGAGATTACCCACGAGCAGTACTTC. The full variable domain, with the rest looked up from reference TRBV12-5 and TRBJ2-7, is DARVTQTPRHKVTEMGQEVTMRCQPILGHNTVFWYRQTMMQGLELLAYFRNRAPLDDSGMPKDRFSAEMPDATLATLKIQPSEPRDSAVYFCASGFEREITHEQYFGPGTRLTVT.